This T cell receptor beta chain came from a study of T cell responses to AZD1222 COVID-19 vaccine. Study-level findings and limits: Among the donors, most were white British and more were female, and clonal diversity was possibly underestimated. It was only 6 or 7 AZD1222 recipients who were seropositive at baseline. Regions left unmutated in variants are reportedly the target of nearly half of spike-specific TCRs. Among vaccine-associated CD4 TCRs, coverage spanned spike, with dominance at 160-218 and 743-854.

Here immunoSEQ multiplex PCR was the method, and the copy in TCRdb shows in-frame clones only, minus some. Of some 200,000 clones listed, approximately 90% were seen once; the top ten hold around 3.7%. Details on this clone: Its antigen is as yet unknown.

V dropped 0 bases and J dropped 2 bases, with 10 bases sitting between them. CDR1 and CDR2 from the germline V gene are WNHNN and SYGVQD (reference sequence). The CDR3 extends over 15 amino acids. The clonotype was recovered from an adult who received the AZD1222 COVID-19 vaccine. Material: peripheral blood, obtained 28 days after the second AZD1222 dose. This rearrangement joins TRBV10-1 to TRBJ1-1, with D unresolved. The CDR3 DNA reads as TGCGCCAGCAGTGAGTCGCCAGTGGGAAACACTGAAGCTTTCTTT. Translated, it gives CASSESPVGNTEAFF.